The 2 T cell receptor beta chains below were found in one sample sequenced in a study of technical replicates of blood from several donors. Produced via immunoSEQ multiplex PCR; TCRdb's table is partial and in-frame only. The sample contains about 60,000 clones, approximately 86% of which appear only once. The sequenced material came from PBMCs. These receptors were taken from a human donor in good health. Some clones in this sample may be carry-over from other donors' samples.

The genes are TRBV5-8 and TRBJ1-6, with D perhaps TRBD1 (6 bases). There are 17 residues in the CDR3. The germline V gene has CDR1 SGHTS and CDR2 YDEGEE. V lost 3 bases and J lost 0, with 13 bases in between. The CDR3 DNA is TGTGCCAGCAGCTGGGGGGGCGGCAGCTCCTATAATTCACCCCTCCACTTT. Translation gives CASSWGGGSSYNSPLHF.

The genes are TRBV6-5 and TRBJ2-5; 9 positions agree with TRBD2. The ends lost 0 bases at V and 5 bases at J; junction bases unmatched: 7. Germline V gives CDR1 MNHEY, CDR2 SVGAGI. The CDR3 is 16 residues long. In DNA form, the CDR3 reads TGTGCCAGCAGTTACTCGGGCGGGAGGGCCTCGGAGACCCAGTACTTC. It is translated as CASSYSGGRASETQYF.